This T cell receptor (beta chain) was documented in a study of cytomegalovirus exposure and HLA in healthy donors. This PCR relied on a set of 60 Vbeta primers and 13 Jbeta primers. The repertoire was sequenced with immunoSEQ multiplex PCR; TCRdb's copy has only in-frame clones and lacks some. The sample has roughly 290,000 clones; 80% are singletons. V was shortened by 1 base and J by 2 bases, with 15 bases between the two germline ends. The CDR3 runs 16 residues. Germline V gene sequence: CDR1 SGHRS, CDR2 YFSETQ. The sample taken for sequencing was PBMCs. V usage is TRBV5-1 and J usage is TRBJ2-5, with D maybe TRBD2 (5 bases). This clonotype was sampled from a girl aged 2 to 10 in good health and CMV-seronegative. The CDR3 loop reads CASSLWLGGRQETQYF. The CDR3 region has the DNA TGCGCCAGCAGCTTGTGGTTGGGCGGGCGGCAAGAGACCCAGTACTTC.